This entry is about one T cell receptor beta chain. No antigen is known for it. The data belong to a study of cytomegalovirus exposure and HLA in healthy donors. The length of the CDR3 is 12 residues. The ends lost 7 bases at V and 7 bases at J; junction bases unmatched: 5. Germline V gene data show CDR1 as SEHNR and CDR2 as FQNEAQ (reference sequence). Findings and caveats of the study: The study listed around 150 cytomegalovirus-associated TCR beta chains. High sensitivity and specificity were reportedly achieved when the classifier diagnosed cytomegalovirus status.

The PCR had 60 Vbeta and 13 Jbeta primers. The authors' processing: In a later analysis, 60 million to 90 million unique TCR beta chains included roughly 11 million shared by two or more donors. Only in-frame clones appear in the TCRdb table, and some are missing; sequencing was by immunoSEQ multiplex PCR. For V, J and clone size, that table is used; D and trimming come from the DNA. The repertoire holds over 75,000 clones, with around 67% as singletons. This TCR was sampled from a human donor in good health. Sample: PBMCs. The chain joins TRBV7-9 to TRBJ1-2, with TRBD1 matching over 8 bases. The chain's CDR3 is CASTLTGVGYTF. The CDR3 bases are TGTGCCAGCACACTGACAGGGGTTGGCTACACCTTC.